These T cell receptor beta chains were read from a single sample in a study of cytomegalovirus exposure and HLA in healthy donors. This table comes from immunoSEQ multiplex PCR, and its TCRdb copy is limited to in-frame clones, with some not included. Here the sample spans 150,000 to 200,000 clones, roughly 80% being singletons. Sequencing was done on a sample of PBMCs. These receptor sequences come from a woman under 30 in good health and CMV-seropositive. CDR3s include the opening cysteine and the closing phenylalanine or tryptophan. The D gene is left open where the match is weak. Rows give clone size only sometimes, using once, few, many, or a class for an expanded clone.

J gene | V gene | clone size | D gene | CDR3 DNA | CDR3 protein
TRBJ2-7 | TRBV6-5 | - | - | TGTGCCAGCAGTTACAGGGGCAGAGCCTACGAGCAGTACTTC | CASSYRGRAYEQYF
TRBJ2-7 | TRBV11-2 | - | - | TGTGCCAGCAGCTTAGGGTGGCGGGGCCCCTACGAGCAGTACTTC | CASSLGWRGPYEQYF
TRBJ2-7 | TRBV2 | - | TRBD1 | TGTGCCAGCAGGACCGGGACAGGGATTCCCTACGAGCAGTACTTC | CASRTGTGIPYEQYF
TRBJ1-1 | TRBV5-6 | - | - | TGTGCCAGCAGCTACAGGGTTGGTAACACTGAAGCTTTCTTT | CASSYRVGNTEAFF
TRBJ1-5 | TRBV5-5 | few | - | TGTGCCAGCAGCTTGTTAGCCAATCAGCCCCAGCATTTT | CASSLLANQPQHF
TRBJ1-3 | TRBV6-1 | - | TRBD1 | TGTGCCAGCAGTTTACAGGGGGGTTCTGGAAACACCATATATTTT | CASSLQGGSGNTIYF
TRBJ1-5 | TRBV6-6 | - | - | TGTGCCAGCAGTTACCCTGGGCATCAGCCCCAGCATTTT | CASSYPGHQPQHF
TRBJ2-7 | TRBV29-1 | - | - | TGCAGCGTTGTCTGGGGGGTCAGATTATACGAGCAGTACTTC | CSVVWGVRLYEQYF
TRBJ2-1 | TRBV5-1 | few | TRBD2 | TGCGCCAGCAGCTTGGCTGGCGGGGGGGCCTCGGATGAGCAGTTCTTC | CASSLAGGGASDEQFF
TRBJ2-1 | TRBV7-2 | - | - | TGTGCCAGCAGCCCGGCAGGATACAATGAGCAGTTCTTC | CASSPAGYNEQFF
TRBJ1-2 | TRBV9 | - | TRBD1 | TGTGCCAGCAGCGTAGACAGGGGGCAAGTAGCGGGCTACACCTTC | CASSVDRGQVAGYTF
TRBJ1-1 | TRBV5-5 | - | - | TGTGCCAGCAGCCCGGGGTTAGACACTGAAGCTTTCTTT | CASSPGLDTEAFF
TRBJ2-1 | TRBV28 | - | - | TGTGCCAGCAGTTTATACAGAAGCTCCTACAATGAGCAGTTCTTC | CASSLYRSSYNEQFF
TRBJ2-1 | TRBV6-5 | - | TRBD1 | TGTGCCAGCGAAGGACAGGGGAGCGATGAGCAGTTCTTC | CASEGQGSDEQFF
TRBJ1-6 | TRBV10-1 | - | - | TGCGCCATTACCCACGGCCCGTTTGAGCGGGAAAATTCACCCCTCCACTTT | CAITHGPFERENSPLHF
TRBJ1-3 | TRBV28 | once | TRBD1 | TGTGCCAGCAGTGACAGGGTTACTGGAAACACCATATATTTT | CASSDRVTGNTIYF
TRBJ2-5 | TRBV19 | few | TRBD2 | TGTGCCAGTAGTACACCGGGACTAGCGGAGACCCAGTACTTC | CASSTPGLAETQYF
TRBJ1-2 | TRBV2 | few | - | TGTGCCAGCCAGACAGAAGTTAACTATGGCTACACCTTC | CASQTEVNYGYTF
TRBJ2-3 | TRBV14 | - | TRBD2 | TGTGCCAGCAGCTCGGGACTAGCGGGGGCCACAGATACGCAGTATTTT | CASSSGLAGATDTQYF
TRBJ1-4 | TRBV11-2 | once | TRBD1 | TGTGCCAGCAGCTCCCCGCGACAGGGGGAACTGTTTTTT | CASSSPRQGELFF
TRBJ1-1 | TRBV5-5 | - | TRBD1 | TGTGCCAGCAGCAGGGGGACAGCGAACACTGAAGCTTTCTTT | CASSRGTANTEAFF
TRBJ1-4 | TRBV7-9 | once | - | TGTGCCAGCAGCCAAGACGGACTGGGAGGAGAAAAACTGTTTTTT | CASSQDGLGGEKLFF
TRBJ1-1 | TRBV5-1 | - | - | TGCGCCAGCAGCCTCCGTTCTTGGGAGGGAACTGAAGCTTTCTTT | CASSLRSWEGTEAFF
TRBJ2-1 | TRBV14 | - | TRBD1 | TGTGCCAGCAGCCAGGGCCGGGACAGGAAAAATGAGCAGTTCTTC | CASSQGRDRKNEQFF
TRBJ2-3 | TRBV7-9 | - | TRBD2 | TGTGCCAGCAGCCAGCATGGGGGGGTCACAGATACGCAGTATTTT | CASSQHGGVTDTQYF